This TCR beta chain was documented in a study of long-term antiretroviral therapy in people with HIV. None of the participants with HIV were treated outside the United States. It was version v3.0 of the immunoSEQ assay that was run at survey level. Method: immunoSEQ multiplex PCR; TCRdb's copy keeps in-frame clones and lacks some. The table lists about 28,000 clones, around 78% of them singletons, with approximately 8.5% in the top ten. The CDR3 loop spans 11 amino acids. Trimming took 5 bases from V and 2 from J, leaving 6 bases between them. The germline gives CDR1 SQVTM, CDR2 ANQGSEA. V usage is TRBV29-1 and J usage is TRBJ1-2; D is unresolved. The sample here was unsorted PBMCs, taken 1.5 years before starting antiretroviral therapy. The TCR was taken from a young man with HIV. The CDR3 is CSVSGNYGYTF. DNA of the CDR3: TGCAGCGTTTCGGGGAACTATGGCTACACCTTC.